The sequence of this T cell receptor beta chain was determined in a study of blood T cell repertoires in COVID-19. Study overall: Material from acute and convalescent COVID-19 was sourced from the United States, Italy and Spain. Nucleic acid was either cDNA or gDNA, and it came from T cells, B-cell-depleted T cells, or PBMCs.

In the original processing: Amplification of reference gene primers was used by the study to estimate nucleated cell counts. Sequenced by immunoSEQ multiplex PCR; TCRdb stores in-frame clones only, minus some. The V and J calls and the clone size are those of that table, but D and trimming were determined from the DNA. The table lists approximately 130,000 clones, roughly four fifths of them singletons, with roughly 13% in the top ten. Germline-derived CDR1 and CDR2 are LGHDT and YNNKEL (reference sequence). J was trimmed by 4 bases and V by 1 base; bases with no gene match: 7. The CDR3 sequence is 16 residues long.

The clonotype originates from a human donor in a cohort sampled during active COVID-19. J is TRBJ2-3 and V is TRBV3-1 (or the pseudogene TRBV3-2), with 8 bases aligning to TRBD2. The specimen sequenced was peripheral blood. The CDR3, as DNA: TGTGCCAGCAGCCAAGGGGGCGGGGGGTTCGCAGATACGCAGTATTTT. Protein: CASSQGGGGFADTQYF.